The 30 T cell receptor beta chains below come from one sample, sequenced in a study of cytotoxic CD8 clonotypes in ibrutinib-treated CLL (dated by TCRdb to 2020 to 2022). The time point label here, explained by the study, means: roughly 25 months on ibrutinib. The library relied on the immunoSEQ multiplex PCR assay. This immuneACCESS table, as held by TCRdb, lists in-frame sequences with V and J called but not all clones. Of the missing ones, under half trace to an unresolved V gene in checked studies; the others have no known cause. Counted in this sample were 65,000 to 85,000 clones; approximately 82% of them appeared once. The top ten clones comprise about two fifths of the sample. The sequencing used PBMCs, collected after 24 months of ibrutinib treatment. The receptors were gathered from a human donor with chronic lymphocytic leukemia.

The V and J genes are TRBV5-1 and TRBJ2-2, with D unresolved. Trimming took off 1 base at V and 0 bases at J, with 1 base between the two ends. Germline CDR1 and CDR2: SGHRS and YFSETQ. The length of the CDR3 is 13 residues. The CDR3 bases are TGCGCCAGCAGCTTGCCGAACACCGGGGAGCTGTTTTTT. It encodes CASSLPNTGELFF.

This clone was counted once. J is TRBJ2-2 and V is TRBV11-2, with D uncertain. Between the trimmed V and J ends, which lost 2 bases and 7 bases, there was a span of 14 bases. Looked up from germline, CDR1 is SGHAT and CDR2 is FQNNGV. The CDR3 has 15 residues. The CDR3 bases are TGTGCCAGCAGCTTATTGCGCTTCGGCGGCGGGGAGCTGTTTTTT. Translating gives CASSLLRFGGGELFF. Complete variable domain (other parts from reference TRBV11-2 and TRBJ2-2): EAGVAQSPRYKIIEKRQSVAFWCNPISGHATLYWYQQILGQGPKLLIQFQNNGVVDDSQLPKDRFSAERLKGVDSTLKIQPAKLEDSAVYLCASSLLRFGGGELFFGEGSRLTVL.

The chain's CDR3 is CASNVGDPSYEQYF. The CDR3 DNA is TGTGCCAGCAACGTAGGAGACCCTTCCTACGAGCAGTACTTC. The J gene is TRBJ2-7, the V gene TRBV27, with D unresolved. The CDR3 runs 14 residues. Germline V lookup: CDR1 MNHEY, CDR2 SMNVEV (reference sequence). V was pared by 7 bases and J by 1 base, with 14 bases between.

The chain uses TRBV11-2 and TRBJ2-6; D gene uncertain. Per the germline V gene, CDR1 is SGHAT and CDR2 is FQNNGV. This CDR3 spans 12 amino acids. V lost 8 bases and J lost 2, with 4 bases in between. The CDR3 nucleotides read TGTGCCAGCGGGGCTGGGGCCAACGTCCTGACTTTC. Translating it yields CASGAGANVLTF.

The V gene is TRBV28, the J gene TRBJ1-1; D remains unclear. V shed 6 bases and J shed 4 bases, with 18 bases lying between them. The CDR3 loop spans 15 amino acids. Per germline, CDR1 MDHEN and CDR2 SYDVKM. The CDR3 coding sequence is TGTGCCAGCAGGATGGGCAGGACTTGGGGCACTGAAGCTTTCTTT. It translates to CASRMGRTWGTEAFF.

This clone appeared a few times. The rearrangement joins TRBV6-1 to TRBJ2-2; either TRBD1 or TRBD2 may supply D (5 bases each). Germline V gene lookup returns CDR1 MNHNS and CDR2 SASEGT. Trimming pared 3 bases from V and 4 bases from J, leaving 12 bases between. This CDR3 has 15 amino acids. The CDR3 reads CASSERQSGTGELFF. The CDR3 nucleotides read TGTGCCAGCAGTGAGAGACAGAGCGGCACCGGGGAGCTGTTTTTT.

There are a few counts of this clone. The rearrangement joins TRBV19 to TRBJ2-5; the D gene is possibly TRBD2 (5 bases). The CDR3 has 13 amino acids. Germline values: CDR1 LNHDA, CDR2 SQIVND (reference sequence). Trimming shortened V by 3 bases and J by 5 bases, and 10 bases separated the two germline ends. The CDR3 spells CASSIARGETQYF. In nucleotides, the CDR3 is TGTGCCAGTAGTATTGCGAGAGGGGAGACCCAGTACTTC.

This sequence joins TRBV18 and TRBJ2-7; the match to TRBD1 covers 10 bases. The CDR3 runs to 15 residues. Per the germline V gene, CDR1 is KGHSH and CDR2 is LQKENI. Unmatched junction bases numbered 5, after V lost 3 bases and J lost 3 bases. CDR3 in DNA: TGTGCCAGCTCACCCCCGGGACAGGGGTTCTACGAGCAGTACTTC. Amino acid sequence: CASSPPGQGFYEQYF.

The chain links TRBV5-4 to TRBJ2-3, with no clear D. Germline values: CDR1 SGHNT, CDR2 YYREEE (reference sequence). The CDR3 contains 15 residues. The V and J ends lost 3 bases and 1 base respectively, with 12 bases between them. The CDR3 DNA reads as TGTGCCAGCAGCTGGGATACGATCCGCACAGATACGCAGTATTTT. This encodes CASSWDTIRTDTQYF. Based on the CDR3 plus reference TRBV5-4 and TRBJ2-3, the full variable domain is ETGVTQSPTHLIKTRGQQVTLRCSSQSGHNTVSWYQQALGQGPQFIFQYYREEENGRGNFPPRFSGLQFPNYSSELNVNALELDDSALYLCASSWDTIRTDTQYFGPGTRLTVL.

The V gene is TRBV18, the J gene TRBJ2-5; TRBD1 might be the D (5 bases). V lost 2 bases, J lost 5 bases, and 9 bases lay in between. CDR3 length: 13 amino acids. Germline CDR1 and CDR2: KGHSH and LQKENI. The DNA for the CDR3 is TGTGCCAGCTCACCAAGGAACAGGGAGACCCAGTACTTC. Protein sequence: CASSPRNRETQYF.

The V and J genes are TRBV25-1 and TRBJ2-3; D not resolved. Germline assignment: CDR1 MGHDK and CDR2 SYGVNS. The germline V and J ends were trimmed by 4 bases and 0 bases, with 8 bases remaining between them. CDR3 length: 14 amino acids. In DNA form, the CDR3 reads TGTGCCAGCAGTGTCCCTGCTAGCACAGATACGCAGTATTTT. Translating it yields CASSVPASTDTQYF.

This sequence joins TRBV7-9 and TRBJ1-2; D ambiguous. This CDR3 contains 13 residues. Trimming stripped 1 base from V and 6 bases from J, with 9 bases between. Germline lookup yields CDR1 SEHNR and CDR2 FQNEAQ (reference sequence). CDR3 residues: CASSLVPKDGYTF. DNA of the CDR3: TGTGCCAGCAGCTTAGTCCCTAAGGATGGCTACACCTTC.

The gene calls are TRBV7-6 and TRBJ1-1; the D gene is possibly TRBD1 (6 bases). The CDR3 has 17 amino acids. Germline CDR1 and CDR2: SGHVS and FNYEAQ. V was trimmed by 5 bases and J by 6 bases, leaving 25 bases between them. The chain's CDR3 is CASSPSNTGPRGAEAFF. The CDR3 nucleotides are TGTGCCAGCAGCCCCTCCAACACCGGGCCCAGGGGCGCTGAAGCTTTCTTT.

This clone was seen only once. V usage is TRBV19 and J usage is TRBJ2-7; TRBD2 might be the D (6 bases). CDR1 is LNHDA and CDR2 is SQIVND in the germline V gene (reference sequence). Trimming left V 6 bases short and J 6 bases short, with 18 bases between. CDR3 length: 14 residues. CDR3 sequence (DNA): TGTGCCAGTAGCATGTCTGGGGAGGTCATCGAGCAGTACTTC. It yields the protein CASSMSGEVIEQYF.

The chain is built from TRBV6-6 and TRBJ2-3, with D unresolved. Germline V gene sequence: CDR1 MNHNY, CDR2 SVGAGI (reference sequence). This CDR3 comprises 11 residues. Trimming stripped 5 bases from V and 8 bases from J, with 8 bases between. CDR3 in DNA: TGTGCCAGCAGTACCCAAATTACGCAGTATTTT. It codes for CASSTQITQYF.

This chain connects TRBV5-4 to TRBJ1-2; 10 bases are a match to TRBD1. This CDR3 is built from 15 residues. Germline lookup yields CDR1 SGHNT and CDR2 YYREEE (reference sequence). V dropped 4 bases and J dropped 3; count of bases not matched to a gene: 6. CDR3 sequence: CASSRGQGPDYGYTF. The DNA for the CDR3 is TGTGCCAGCAGCCGGGGACAGGGGCCGGACTATGGCTACACCTTC.

The V and J genes are TRBV6-1 and TRBJ2-7, with D possibly TRBD2 on 7 matching bases. Trimming removed 5 bases from V and 2 bases from J, with 10 bases in between. The CDR3 length is 13 residues. Germline V gene data show CDR1 as MNHNS and CDR2 as SASEGT. CDR3 DNA sequence: TGTGCCAGCAGTCCCGGGGGGCCCTACGAGCAGTACTTC. The encoded protein is CASSPGGPYEQYF.

The CDR3 coding sequence is TGTGCCAGCAGTGGCCGGGGGGTTGGCTACGAGCAGTACTTC. Protein sequence: CASSGRGVGYEQYF. The chain links TRBV6-1 to TRBJ2-7; 7 positions match TRBD2. Trimming took 4 bases from V and 3 from J; bases not matched to a gene: 6. Germline values: CDR1 MNHNS, CDR2 SASEGT. The CDR3 has 14 residues.

The rearrangement links TRBV18 to TRBJ2-1, with 11 bases lining up with TRBD2. Trimming cost V 2 bases and J 9 bases; bases outside gene matches: 6. The V gene's germline CDR1 is KGHSH and CDR2 LQKENI. This CDR3 region has 15 residues. DNA for the CDR3: TGTGCCAGCTCACCAACTAGCGGGAGCATAGGTGAGCAGTTCTTC. Protein: CASSPTSGSIGEQFF.

The rearrangement joins TRBV4-1 to TRBJ2-7; D remains unclear. The V gene's germline CDR1 is MGHRA and CDR2 YSYEKL. Trimming pared 0 bases from V and 3 bases from J, leaving 15 bases between. The CDR3 has 16 amino acids. CDR3 sequence reads: CASSQDPEFVYYEQYF. CDR3 bases: TGCGCCAGCAGCCAAGATCCAGAGTTTGTGTACTACGAGCAGTACTTC.

The V gene is TRBV9, the J gene TRBJ2-2; 8 positions agree with TRBD2. The CDR3 has 15 amino acids. V lost 0 bases and J lost 5; bases outside the gene matches: 3. Germline V gene lookup returns CDR1 SGDLS and CDR2 YYNGEE. Written as DNA, the CDR3 is TGTGCCAGCAGCGTAGTGCGGGAGGCTACCGGGGAGCTGTTTTTT. It specifies CASSVVREATGELFF.

This chain joins TRBV29-1 and TRBJ2-2; no definite D call. Germline assignment: CDR1 SQVTM and CDR2 ANQGSEA. Trimming took 4 bases from V and 2 from J, leaving 11 bases between them. CDR3 length equals 14 residues. This CDR3 is CSVGGTDNTGELFF. The CDR3 DNA reads as TGCAGCGTTGGTGGCACAGACAACACCGGGGAGCTGTTTTTT.

V usage is TRBV28 and J usage is TRBJ2-5; D possibly corresponds to TRBD1 (6 bases). The germline CDR1 and CDR2 sequences are MDHEN and SYDVKM. There are 13 residues in the CDR3. Trimming stripped 3 bases from V and 4 bases from J, with 9 bases between. The CDR3 nucleotides are TGTGCCAGCAGTTTCGGGACAACAGAGACCCAGTACTTC. Amino acids: CASSFGTTETQYF.

V is TRBV4-1 and J is TRBJ2-3; 9 positions match TRBD2. CDR3 length: 16 amino acids. CDR1 is MGHRA, CDR2 YSYEKL, per germline. V shed 1 base and J 9 bases; nucleotides not matched to a gene: 11. The CDR3 spells CASSQGPAGGLRTQYF. Written as DNA, the CDR3 is TGCGCCAGCAGCCAAGGTCCAGCGGGAGGTCTAAGGACGCAGTATTTT.

This clone is a singleton in its sample. The chain has TRBV2 and TRBJ2-3, with D possibly matching TRBD1 (6 bases). CDR1 is SNHLY, CDR2 FYNNEI, per germline. Trimming stripped 7 bases from V and 4 bases from J, with 12 bases between. The CDR3 sequence is 13 residues long. The CDR3, as DNA: TGTGCCAGCAAGAGACAGGAGGCAGATACGCAGTATTTT. As protein: CASKRQEADTQYF.

The chain employs TRBV4-1 and TRBJ1-6, with a weak D call TRBD1 (5 bases). V was pared by 0 bases and J by 4 bases, with 13 bases between. In germline, CDR1 is MGHRA, CDR2 YSYEKL. The CDR3 totals 17 residues. In DNA, the CDR3 is TGCGCCAGCAGCCAAGATCAGGGCAGGCGGTATAATTCACCCCTCCACTTT. Translated: CASSQDQGRRYNSPLHF.

V gene TRBV4-2 combines with J gene TRBJ2-5; perhaps TRBD1 as D (5 bases). V lost 4 bases and J lost 4, with 13 bases in between. The CDR3 is made up of 14 amino acids. Germline V lookup: CDR1 LGHNA, CDR2 YNFKEQ. In nucleotides, the CDR3 is TGTGCCAGCAGCCGTTCAGGGTCGGGAGAGACCCAGTACTTC. This gives the protein CASSRSGSGETQYF.

The chain combines TRBV6-1 with TRBJ2-1; TRBD2 matches at 8 bases. This CDR3 is 15 amino acids long. Germline trimming cut 6 bases from V and 7 bases from J; bases unmatched to any gene: 11. Germline CDR1 is MNHNS and CDR2 is SASEGT. The CDR3 bases are TGTGCCAGCAGGTCGGGGGGGATGTCTTTGAATGAGCAGTTCTTC. It encodes CASRSGGMSLNEQFF.

The chain recombines TRBV6-6 with TRBJ2-7, with TRBD1 matching over 7 bases. The germline V gene has CDR1 MNHNY and CDR2 SVGAGI (reference sequence). After removal of 6 bases from V and 3 bases from J, the junction contained 11 bases not matched to a gene. The CDR3 runs to 15 residues. Here the CDR3 reads CASSLRQGFSYEQYF. Written as DNA, the CDR3 is TGTGCCAGCAGCTTACGACAGGGTTTCAGCTACGAGCAGTACTTC.

The gene calls are TRBV2 and TRBJ1-4; D ambiguous. The CDR3 length is 13 residues. Germline CDR1 reads SNHLY; CDR2 reads FYNNEI. Deletions cut 4 bases from V and 7 bases from J, with 10 bases between. Here the CDR3 reads CASSASGSEKLFF. DNA of the CDR3: TGTGCCAGCAGTGCCTCGGGAAGTGAAAAACTGTTTTTT.